This T cell receptor (beta chain) was identified during a study of metastatic and nonmetastatic thyroid tumors. With regard to this clone: Its ends do not fully match the called genes, so a read error is possible. The same CDR3 is also encoded by other DNA sequences in this sample.

MiXCR was used by TCRdb to re-call the PCR reads. The data contain about 18,000 clones, roughly 27% of them seen just once; the ten biggest clones take up 25%. Per germline, CDR1 PRHDT and CDR2 FYEKMQ (reference sequence). The length of the CDR3 is 16 residues. Patients were all untreated before their thyroid surgery. The source material was tumor tissue. The chain couples TRBV13 to TRBJ1-1; unclear D gene. The receptor was isolated from a male donor with papillary thyroid cancer or a benign thyroid nodule (not recorded which). Some clones in this sample may be carry-over from other donors' samples. DNA for the CDR3: TGTGCCAGCAGGTCCGGGTGGGTCGGTAAGAACACTGAAGCCTTCTTT. Its translation is CASRSGWVGKNTEAFF.